The source of this T cell receptor (beta chain) is a study of blood T cells in healthy people across ages. Whole-study results and caveats: Compared with aged donors, long-lived donors showed fewer expanded clones, suggesting selection. CMV status of donors was not determined, possibly confounding expanded clonotype changes.

Aged about 6 to 90, donors were systemically healthy Caucasians from Russia. With each sample, at least 5 micrograms of total RNA were extracted. As regards this clonotype: Its target is not known.

For the second PCR, which ran for about 6 to 11 cycles, a sample-barcoded 5' primer and a J-beta primer mix were used. TCRdb used MiXCR to reprocess the 5' RACE reads, holding one entry per CDR3 protein. The table shows approximately 2,000,000 distinct CDR3 sequences, with 39% occurring only once. V was trimmed by 4 bases and J by 0 bases, leaving 13 bases between them. The CDR3 is 15 residues long. Germline V CDR1 and CDR2: PRHDT, FYEKMQ (reference sequence). The gene calls are TRBV13 and TRBJ2-7; the D gene could be TRBD1 or TRBD2 (5 bases each). This sequence originates from a human donor in good health. Sample: blood. CDR3 bases: TGTGCCAGCAGCTCAGTGGGACGGTTCTCCTACGAGCAGTACTTC. Its translation: CASSSVGRFSYEQYF.